What follows are 18 T cell receptor beta chains derived from one specimen sequenced in a study of neoadjuvant anti-PD-1 for oral cavity cancer. The sample's time point: after neoadjuvant nivolumab, at surgical resection. TCRdb keeps only in-frame clones here, not all; method: immunoSEQ multiplex PCR. The table includes roughly 15,000 clones, about four fifths detected once. The source was PBMCs, collected after nivolumab (anti-PD-1) treatment. These receptors originate from a person aged 35-79 years with oral cavity squamous cell carcinoma.

The chain uses TRBV30 and TRBJ2-5; a possible D gene is TRBD1 (6 bases). V was trimmed by 2 bases and J by 5 bases, leaving 15 bases between them. Per the germline V gene, CDR1 is GTSNPN and CDR2 is SVGIG (reference sequence). The CDR3 is made up of 14 amino acids. The CDR3 loop reads CAWSYLGALETQYF. For the CDR3, the DNA is TGTGCCTGGAGTTACTTGGGGGCGCTGGAGACCCAGTACTTC.

The chain links TRBV19 to TRBJ2-7, with 9 bases identical to TRBD2. Trimming at V came to 1 base and at J to 3 bases, leaving 1 base not matched to a gene. Looked up from germline, CDR1 is LNHDA and CDR2 is SQIVND (reference sequence). The CDR3 extends over 14 amino acids. CDR3 amino acids: CASSIGSGSYEQYF. The CDR3 nucleotides are TGTGCCAGTAGTATAGGTAGCGGGAGCTACGAGCAGTACTTC.

The genes are TRBV27 and TRBJ2-3, with 9 bases aligning to TRBD1. Germline V gene lookup returns CDR1 MNHEY and CDR2 SMNVEV (reference sequence). CDR3 size: 15 residues. After removal of 6 bases from V and 1 base from J, the junction contained 5 bases not matched to a gene. CDR3 nucleotide sequence: TGTGCCAGCAGCCGGACAGGGGACCGCACAGATACGCAGTATTTT. It specifies CASSRTGDRTDTQYF.

CDR3: CASSQDVVFRYGYTF. DNA of the CDR3: TGCGCCAGCAGCCAAGATGTGGTCTTCCGCTATGGCTACACCTTC. The chain links TRBV4-1 to TRBJ1-2; D not resolved. Germline values: CDR1 MGHRA, CDR2 YSYEKL. With 0 bases removed from V and 4 bases from J, the gap between germline ends came to 12 bases. The CDR3 extends over 15 amino acids.

This clone was detected a few times. The chain joins TRBV5-5 to TRBJ2-1; TRBD1 or TRBD2 may be the D gene (5 bases each). V lost 3 bases to trimming and J lost 3 bases, with 10 bases between them. The CDR3 covers 14 residues. CDR1 is SGHKS and CDR2 is YYEKEE in the germline V gene (reference sequence). CDR3 loop: CASSYRDVYNEQFF. DNA for the CDR3: TGTGCCAGCAGCTACCGGGACGTCTACAATGAGCAGTTCTTC.

The chain recombines TRBV29-1 with TRBJ1-1; D call uncertain. CDR1 and CDR2 (germline): SQVTM, ANQGSEA. The CDR3 contains 12 residues. V lost 3 bases, J lost 5 bases, and 10 bases lay in between. This CDR3 is CSVDGVGTEAFF. Here the CDR3 DNA reads TGCAGCGTTGACGGGGTAGGGACTGAAGCTTTCTTT. Full variable domain (outside the CDR3, taken from reference TRBV29-1 and TRBJ1-1): SAVISQKPSRDICQRGTSLTIQCQVDSQVTMMFWYRQQPGQSLTLIATANQGSEATYESGFVIDKFPISRPNLTFSTLTVSNMSPEDSSIYLCSVDGVGTEAFFGQGTRLTVV.

The V and J genes are TRBV2 and TRBJ1-4; D gene ambiguous. Trimming shortened V by 5 bases and J by 6 bases, and 7 bases separated the two germline ends. The CDR3 contains 12 residues. Germline loops: CDR1 SNHLY, CDR2 FYNNEI. This CDR3 reads CASSRGYEKLFF. CDR3 nucleotide sequence: TGTGCCAGCAGTCGGGGATATGAAAAACTGTTTTTT.

The CDR3 protein is CASSLFRGPNTEAFF. CDR3 in DNA: TGTGCCAGCAGTTTATTTAGGGGCCCCAACACTGAAGCTTTCTTT. V is TRBV28 and J is TRBJ1-1; the D gene is possibly TRBD1 (5 bases). Germline V gene lookup returns CDR1 MDHEN and CDR2 SYDVKM. Trimming took 1 base from V and 2 from J, leaving 11 bases between them. The CDR3 length is 15 residues. Full variable domain (rest looked up from reference TRBV28 and TRBJ1-1): DVKVTQSSRYLVKRTGEKVFLECVQDMDHENMFWYRQDPGLGLRLIYFSYDVKMKEKGDIPEGYSVSREKKERFSLILESASTNQTSMYLCASSLFRGPNTEAFFGQGTRLTVV.

In this sample, this clone turned up a few times. The genes are TRBV18 and TRBJ2-1; no clear D. The V gene's germline CDR1 is KGHSH and CDR2 LQKENI. V was clipped by 3 bases and J by 4 bases, with 7 bases between them. The CDR3 spans 13 residues. The CDR3 spells CASSPEVYNEQFF. In DNA, the CDR3 is TGTGCCAGCTCACCCGAGGTTTACAATGAGCAGTTCTTC.

The chain uses TRBV11-3 and TRBJ2-3; the match to TRBD1 covers 7 bases. This CDR3 comprises 16 residues. CDR1 and CDR2 from the germline V gene are SGHNT and YENEEA. J gave up 1 base and V 6 bases, and 10 bases lay outside the gene matches. CDR3 region: CASRWAGGFGTDTQYF. CDR3 DNA sequence: TGTGCCAGCAGATGGGCAGGGGGTTTCGGCACAGATACGCAGTATTTT.

This chain links TRBV2 with TRBJ2-7; no definite D call. CDR1 and CDR2 from the germline V gene are SNHLY and FYNNEI. The CDR3 is made up of 13 amino acids. V was clipped by 2 bases and J by 5 bases, with 10 bases between them. CDR3 sequence reads: CASSEKLTDEQYF. CDR3 DNA: TGTGCCAGCAGTGAAAAACTAACCGACGAGCAGTACTTC.

This clone has only a few counts. The rearrangement joins TRBV11-3 to TRBJ1-3; perhaps TRBD1 as D (5 bases). Germline V gives CDR1 SGHNT, CDR2 YENEEA. This CDR3 is 14 amino acids long. Deletions cut 5 bases from V and 0 bases from J, with 8 bases between. The CDR3 region is CASSTGHSGNTIYF. The CDR3 coding sequence is TGTGCCAGCAGCACCGGACACTCTGGAAACACCATATATTTT.

J is TRBJ1-1 and V is TRBV11-1; D is possibly TRBD1 (5 bases). The germline CDR1 and CDR2 sequences are SGHAT and FQDESV (reference sequence). Trimming shortened V by 5 bases and J by 4 bases, and 14 bases separated the two germline ends. CDR3 size: 14 residues. The CDR3 nucleotides are TGTGCCAGCAGCCTTAATAGGGGTAGCACTGAAGCTTTCTTT. Amino acids: CASSLNRGSTEAFF.

The rearrangement joins TRBV11-2 to TRBJ2-2; D unclear. Trimming stripped 3 bases from V and 4 bases from J, with 9 bases between. The V gene's germline CDR1 is SGHAT and CDR2 FQNNGV. CDR3 size: 14 residues. The CDR3 protein is CASSLLTVTGELFF. CDR3 nucleotides: TGTGCCAGCAGCTTGCTAACAGTCACCGGGGAGCTGTTTTTT.

V is TRBV7-8 and J is TRBJ2-7; D uncertain. Trimming removed 5 bases from V and 2 bases from J, with 7 bases in between. Per the germline V gene, CDR1 is SGHVS and CDR2 is FQNEAQ. CDR3 size: 12 residues. The CDR3 is CASSRNPYEQYF. CDR3 DNA: TGTGCCAGCAGCCGTAACCCCTACGAGCAGTACTTC. Complete variable domain (other parts from reference TRBV7-8 and TRBJ2-7): GAGVSQSPRYKVAKRGQDVALRCDPISGHVSLFWYQQALGQGPEFLTYFQNEAQLDKSGLPSDRFFAERPEGSVSTLKIQRTQQEDSAVYLCASSRNPYEQYFGPGTRLTVT.

J is TRBJ2-7 and V is TRBV11-2; D remains unclear. This CDR3 has 14 residues. V was clipped by 1 base and J by 3 bases, with 10 bases between them. Germline loops: CDR1 SGHAT, CDR2 FQNNGV. CDR3 protein: CASSLGLGRYEQYF. In DNA form, the CDR3 reads TGTGCCAGCAGCTTAGGCCTGGGCCGCTACGAGCAGTACTTC.

The chain employs TRBV6-5 and TRBJ1-2; D is possibly TRBD1 (6 bases). Trimming stripped 11 bases from V and 6 bases from J, with 19 bases between. In germline, CDR1 is MNHEY, CDR2 SVGAGI. The CDR3 runs to 13 residues. CDR3 DNA sequence: TGTGCCGTGCGTGGGGGCGCGATTAATGGCTACACCTTC. Translation: CAVRGGAINGYTF.

The V and J genes are TRBV6-1 and TRBJ2-5, with 8 bases that match TRBD1. After removal of 3 bases from V and 5 bases from J, the junction contained 5 bases not matched to a gene. CDR3 length: 14 amino acids. In germline, CDR1 is MNHNS, CDR2 SASEGT. The CDR3 region is CASSETQGVETQYF. The CDR3 DNA is TGTGCCAGCAGTGAGACACAGGGGGTGGAGACCCAGTACTTC.